What follows is one T cell receptor (beta chain) and its context. What it binds is unknown. Generated by immunoSEQ multiplex PCR, the TCRdb table keeps only in-frame clones and is missing some. The repertoire holds some 700,000 clones, with 90% as singletons. This specimen comes from a study of shared clonotypes between healthy human individuals. Study-wide findings and caveats: Large sequencing depth failed to make sorted-subset sequencing complete, rarefaction showed.

Within Nashville, Tennessee resided all donors, each a Caucasian adult. CD8 memory combined CD45RO+ cells with CCR7-negative CD45RA+ TemRA cells. Material for sequencing was memory CD8+ T cells from PBMCs. Subset meaning: CD45RO+ cells pooled with CCR7-negative TemRA cells. The source of this sequence is a man aged 18-30 years in good health. Some clones in this sample may be carry-over from other donors' samples.

CDR3 bases: TGTGCCACGGGGGCACAGGGCGCCGAGCAGTACTTC. It codes for CATGAQGAEQYF. The gene calls are TRBV10-3 and TRBJ2-7; either TRBD1 or TRBD2 may fit D (6 bases each). The CDR3 consists of 12 residues. Trimming shortened V by 10 bases and J by 6 bases, and 16 bases separated the two germline ends. Per the germline V gene, CDR1 is ENHRY and CDR2 is SYGVKD.